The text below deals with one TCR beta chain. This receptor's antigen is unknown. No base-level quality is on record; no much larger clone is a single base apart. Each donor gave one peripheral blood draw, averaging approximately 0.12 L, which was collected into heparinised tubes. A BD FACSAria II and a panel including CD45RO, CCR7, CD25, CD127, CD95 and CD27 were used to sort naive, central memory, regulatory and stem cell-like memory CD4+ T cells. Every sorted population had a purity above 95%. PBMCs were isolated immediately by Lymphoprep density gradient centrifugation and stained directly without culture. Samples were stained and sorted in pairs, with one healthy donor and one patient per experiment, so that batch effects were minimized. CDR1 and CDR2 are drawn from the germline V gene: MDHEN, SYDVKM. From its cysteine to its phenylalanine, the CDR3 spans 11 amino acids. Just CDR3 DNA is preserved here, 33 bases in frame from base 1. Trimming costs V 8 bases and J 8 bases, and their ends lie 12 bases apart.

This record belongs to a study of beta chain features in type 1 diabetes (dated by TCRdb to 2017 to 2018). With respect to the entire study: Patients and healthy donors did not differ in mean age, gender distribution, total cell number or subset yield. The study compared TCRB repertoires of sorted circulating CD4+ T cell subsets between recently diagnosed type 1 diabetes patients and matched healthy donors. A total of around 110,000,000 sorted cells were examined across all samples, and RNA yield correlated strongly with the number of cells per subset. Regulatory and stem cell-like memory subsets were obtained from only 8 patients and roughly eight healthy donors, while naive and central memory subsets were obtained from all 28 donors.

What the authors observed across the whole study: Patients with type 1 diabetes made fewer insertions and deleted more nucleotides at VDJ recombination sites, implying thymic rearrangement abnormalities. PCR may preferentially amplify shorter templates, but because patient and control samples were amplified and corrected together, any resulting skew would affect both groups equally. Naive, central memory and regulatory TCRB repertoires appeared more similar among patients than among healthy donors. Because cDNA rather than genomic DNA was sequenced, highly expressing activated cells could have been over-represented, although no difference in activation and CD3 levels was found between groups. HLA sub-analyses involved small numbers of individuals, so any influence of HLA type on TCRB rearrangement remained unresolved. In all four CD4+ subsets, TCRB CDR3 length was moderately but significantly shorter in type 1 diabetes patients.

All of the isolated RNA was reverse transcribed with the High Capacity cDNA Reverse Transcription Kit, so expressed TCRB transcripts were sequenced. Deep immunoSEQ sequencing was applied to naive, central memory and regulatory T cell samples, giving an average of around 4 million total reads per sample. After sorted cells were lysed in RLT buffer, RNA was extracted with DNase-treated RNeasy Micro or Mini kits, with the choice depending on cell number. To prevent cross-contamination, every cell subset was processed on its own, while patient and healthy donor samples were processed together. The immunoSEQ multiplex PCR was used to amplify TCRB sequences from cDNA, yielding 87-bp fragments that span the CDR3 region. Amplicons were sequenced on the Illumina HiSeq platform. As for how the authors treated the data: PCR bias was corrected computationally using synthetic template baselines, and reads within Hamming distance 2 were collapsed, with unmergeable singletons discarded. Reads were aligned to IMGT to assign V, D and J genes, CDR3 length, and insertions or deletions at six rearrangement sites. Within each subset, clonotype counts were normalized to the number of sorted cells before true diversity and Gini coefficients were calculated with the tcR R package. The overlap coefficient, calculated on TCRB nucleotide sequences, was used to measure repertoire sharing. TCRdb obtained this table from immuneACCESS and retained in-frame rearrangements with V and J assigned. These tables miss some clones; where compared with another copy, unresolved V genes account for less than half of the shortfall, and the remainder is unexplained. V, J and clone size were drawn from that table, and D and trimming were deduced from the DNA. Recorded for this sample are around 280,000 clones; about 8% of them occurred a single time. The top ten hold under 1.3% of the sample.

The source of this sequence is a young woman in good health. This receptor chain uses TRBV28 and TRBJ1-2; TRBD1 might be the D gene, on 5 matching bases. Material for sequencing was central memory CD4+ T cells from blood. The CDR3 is CASGGRRGYTF. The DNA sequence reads TGTGCCAGCGGGGGGAGAAGGGGCTACACCTTC.